This TCR beta chain was observed in a study of blood T cell repertoires in COVID-19. Study in general: Collection of acute and convalescent COVID-19 samples took place in the United States, Italy and Spain. Sources were T cells, B-cell-depleted T cells, or PBMCs; the material itself was cDNA or gDNA.

Original data processing: Counts of nucleated cells, estimated from reference gene primer amplification, were obtained. Profiled with immunoSEQ multiplex PCR; TCRdb holds only in-frame clones, not every one. The DNA was the basis for D and trimming; V, J and clone size are from that table. The sample shows fewer than 250,000 clones, 80% to 95% of them seen only once. This CDR3 is 14 amino acids long. The V segment lost 6 bases and the J segment 4 bases; nucleotides outside the gene matches: 6. Germline V lookup: CDR1 SGHAT, CDR2 FQNNGV. Seattle patients were enrolled during active infection and followed longitudinally.

The chain combines TRBV11-2 with TRBJ1-1; 9 nucleotides agree with TRBD1. The source of this sequence is a man aged 25-45 years with COVID-19, enrolled during active disease. Sequenced: peripheral blood. The CDR3 sequence is CASSRTGASTEAFF. For the CDR3, the DNA is TGTGCCAGCAGTCGGACAGGGGCTAGCACTGAAGCTTTCTTT.